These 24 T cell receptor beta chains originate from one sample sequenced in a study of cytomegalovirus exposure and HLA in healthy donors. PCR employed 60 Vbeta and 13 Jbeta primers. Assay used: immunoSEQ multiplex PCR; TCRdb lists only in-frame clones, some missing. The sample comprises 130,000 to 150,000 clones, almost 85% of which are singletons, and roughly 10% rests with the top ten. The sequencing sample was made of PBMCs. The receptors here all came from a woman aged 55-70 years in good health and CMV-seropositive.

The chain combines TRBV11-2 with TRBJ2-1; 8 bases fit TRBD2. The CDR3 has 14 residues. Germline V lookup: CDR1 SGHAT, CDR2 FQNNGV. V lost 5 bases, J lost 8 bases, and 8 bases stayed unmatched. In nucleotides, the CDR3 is TGTGCCAGCAGCCCTGGACTAGCCCATGATGAGCAGTTCTTC. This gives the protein CASSPGLAHDEQFF. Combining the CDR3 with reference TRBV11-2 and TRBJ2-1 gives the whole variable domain EAGVAQSPRYKIIEKRQSVAFWCNPISGHATLYWYQQILGQGPKLLIQFQNNGVVDDSQLPKDRFSAERLKGVDSTLKIQPAKLEDSAVYLCASSPGLAHDEQFFGPGTRLTVL.

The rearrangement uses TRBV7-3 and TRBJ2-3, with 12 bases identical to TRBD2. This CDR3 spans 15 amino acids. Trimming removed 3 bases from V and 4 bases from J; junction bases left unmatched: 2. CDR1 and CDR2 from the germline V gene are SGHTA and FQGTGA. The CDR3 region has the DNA TGTGCCAGCAGCTTGCTAGCGGGAGGGCCAGATACGCAGTATTTT. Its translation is CASSLLAGGPDTQYF.

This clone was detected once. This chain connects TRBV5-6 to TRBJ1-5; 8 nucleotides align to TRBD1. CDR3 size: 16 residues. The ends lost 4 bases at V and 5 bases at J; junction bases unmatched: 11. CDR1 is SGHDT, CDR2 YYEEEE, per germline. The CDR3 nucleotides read TGTGCCAGCAGCGGAATCAGGGGGCTAGACGATCAGCCCCAGCATTTT. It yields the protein CASSGIRGLDDQPQHF.

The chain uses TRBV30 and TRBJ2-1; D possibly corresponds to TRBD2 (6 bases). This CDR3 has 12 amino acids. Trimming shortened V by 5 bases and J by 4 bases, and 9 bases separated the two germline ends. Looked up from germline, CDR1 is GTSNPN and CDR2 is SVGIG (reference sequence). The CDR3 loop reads CAWGTDYNEQFF. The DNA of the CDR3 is TGTGCCTGGGGGACTGATTACAATGAGCAGTTCTTC.

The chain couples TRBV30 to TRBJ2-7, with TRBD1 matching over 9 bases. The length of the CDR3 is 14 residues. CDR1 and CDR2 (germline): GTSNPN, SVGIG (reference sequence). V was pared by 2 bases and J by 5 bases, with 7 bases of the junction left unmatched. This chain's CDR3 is CAWSPNRGRDEQYF. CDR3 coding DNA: TGTGCCTGGAGTCCTAACAGGGGGCGTGACGAGCAGTACTTC.

CDR3 residues: CASSLTGVPDTQYF. DNA of the CDR3: TGTGCCAGCAGCTTAACAGGGGTTCCAGATACGCAGTATTTT. The chain recombines TRBV13 with TRBJ2-3; the match to TRBD1 covers 7 bases. Germline values: CDR1 PRHDT, CDR2 FYEKMQ (reference sequence). The CDR3 covers 14 residues. V lost 2 bases and J lost 4; bases outside the gene matches: 3.

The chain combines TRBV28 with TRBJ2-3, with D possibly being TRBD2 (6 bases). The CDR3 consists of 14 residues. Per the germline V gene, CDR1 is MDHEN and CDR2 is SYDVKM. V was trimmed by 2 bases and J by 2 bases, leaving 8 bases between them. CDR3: CASSLGGVTDTQYF. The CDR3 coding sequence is TGTGCCAGCAGTTTAGGAGGGGTCACAGATACGCAGTATTTT.

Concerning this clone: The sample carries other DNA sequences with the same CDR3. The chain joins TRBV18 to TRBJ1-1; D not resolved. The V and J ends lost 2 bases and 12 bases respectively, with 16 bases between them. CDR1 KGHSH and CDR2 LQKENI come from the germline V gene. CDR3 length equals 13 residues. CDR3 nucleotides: TGTGCCAGCTCACCAGCGGGGAGGAATTTGACTTTCTTT. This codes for CASSPAGRNLTFF.

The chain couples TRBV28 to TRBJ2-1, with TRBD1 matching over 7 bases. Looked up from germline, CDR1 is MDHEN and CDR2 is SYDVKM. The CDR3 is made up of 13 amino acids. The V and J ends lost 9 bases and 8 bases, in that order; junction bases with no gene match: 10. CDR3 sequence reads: CASLGQRFDEQFF. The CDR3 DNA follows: TGTGCCAGTCTGGGACAGCGTTTTGATGAGCAGTTCTTC.

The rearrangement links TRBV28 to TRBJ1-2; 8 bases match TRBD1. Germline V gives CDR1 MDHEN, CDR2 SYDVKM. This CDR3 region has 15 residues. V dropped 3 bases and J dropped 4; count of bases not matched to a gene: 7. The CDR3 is CASSFPQGASYGYTF. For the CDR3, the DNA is TGTGCCAGCAGTTTCCCTCAGGGGGCGAGCTATGGCTACACCTTC.

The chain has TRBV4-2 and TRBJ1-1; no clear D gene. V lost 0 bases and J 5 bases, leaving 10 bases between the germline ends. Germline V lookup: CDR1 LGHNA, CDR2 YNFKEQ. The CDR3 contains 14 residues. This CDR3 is CASSQDSGSTEAFF. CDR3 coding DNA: TGTGCCAGCAGCCAAGATAGCGGCTCGACTGAAGCTTTCTTT.

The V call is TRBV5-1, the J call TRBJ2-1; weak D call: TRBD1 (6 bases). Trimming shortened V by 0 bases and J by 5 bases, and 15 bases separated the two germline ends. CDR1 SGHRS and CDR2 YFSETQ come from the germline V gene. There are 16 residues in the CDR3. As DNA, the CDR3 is TGCGCCAGCAGCTTGGTCGGGTTAGGGGGTGACAATGAGCAGTTCTTC. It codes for CASSLVGLGGDNEQFF.

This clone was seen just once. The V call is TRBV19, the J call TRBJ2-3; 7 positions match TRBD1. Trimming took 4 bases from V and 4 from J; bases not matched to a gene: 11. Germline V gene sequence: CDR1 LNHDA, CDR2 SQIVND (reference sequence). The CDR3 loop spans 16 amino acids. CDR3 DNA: TGTGCCAGTAGTACCCATGGGGTGACAGGGCCAGATACGCAGTATTTT. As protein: CASSTHGVTGPDTQYF.

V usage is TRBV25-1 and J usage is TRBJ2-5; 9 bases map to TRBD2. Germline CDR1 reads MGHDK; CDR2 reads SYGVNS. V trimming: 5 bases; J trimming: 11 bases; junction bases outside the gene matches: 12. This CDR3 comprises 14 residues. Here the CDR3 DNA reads TGTGCCAGCAGTCAGCTAGCGGGACTGGAGGAGCAGTACTTC. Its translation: CASSQLAGLEEQYF.

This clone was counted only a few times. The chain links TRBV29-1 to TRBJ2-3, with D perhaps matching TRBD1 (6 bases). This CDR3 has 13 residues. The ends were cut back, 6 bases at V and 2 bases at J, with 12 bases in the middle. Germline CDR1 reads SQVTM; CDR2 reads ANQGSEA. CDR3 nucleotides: TGCAGCGTCCGGGACACCAACACAGATACGCAGTATTTT. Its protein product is CSVRDTNTDTQYF.

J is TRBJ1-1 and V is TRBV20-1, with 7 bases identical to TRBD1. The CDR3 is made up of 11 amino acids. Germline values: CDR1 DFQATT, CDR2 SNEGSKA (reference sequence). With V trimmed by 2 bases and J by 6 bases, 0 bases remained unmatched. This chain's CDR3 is CSARQGAEAFF. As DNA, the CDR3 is TGCAGTGCTAGACAGGGGGCTGAAGCTTTCTTT.

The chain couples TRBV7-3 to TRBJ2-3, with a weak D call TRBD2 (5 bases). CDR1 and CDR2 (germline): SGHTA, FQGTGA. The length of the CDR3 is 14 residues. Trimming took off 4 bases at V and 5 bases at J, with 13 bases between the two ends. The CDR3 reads CASSSSYSLDTQYF. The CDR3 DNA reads TGTGCCAGCAGCTCTAGCTACTCTTTAGATACGCAGTATTTT.

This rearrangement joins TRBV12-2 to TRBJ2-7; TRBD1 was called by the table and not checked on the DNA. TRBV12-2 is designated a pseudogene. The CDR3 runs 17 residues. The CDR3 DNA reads TGTGCAAGTCGCTTAGAAGAAGGGGACAGGGGCCCCTGGGAGCAGTACTTC. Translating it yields CASRLEEGDRGPWEQYF.

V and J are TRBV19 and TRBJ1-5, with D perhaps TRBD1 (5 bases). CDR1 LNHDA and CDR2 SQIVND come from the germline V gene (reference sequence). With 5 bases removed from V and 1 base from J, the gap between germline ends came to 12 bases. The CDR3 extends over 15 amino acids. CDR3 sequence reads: CASSPRRVSNQPQHF. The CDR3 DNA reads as TGTGCCAGTAGTCCTCGCAGGGTGAGCAATCAGCCCCAGCATTTT.

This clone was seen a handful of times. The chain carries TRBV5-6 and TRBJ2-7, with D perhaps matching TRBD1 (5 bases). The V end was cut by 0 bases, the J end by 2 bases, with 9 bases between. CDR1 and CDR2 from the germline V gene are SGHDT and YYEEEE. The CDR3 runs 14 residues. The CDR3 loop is CASSLEQGTYEQYF. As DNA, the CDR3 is TGTGCCAGCAGCTTGGAGCAGGGCACCTACGAGCAGTACTTC.

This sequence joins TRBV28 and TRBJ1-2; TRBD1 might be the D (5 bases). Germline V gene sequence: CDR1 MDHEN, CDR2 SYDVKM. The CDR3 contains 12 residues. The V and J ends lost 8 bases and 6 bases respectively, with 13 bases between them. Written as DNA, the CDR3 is TGTGCCAGCCGTGGGGCGGGGAATGGCTACACCTTC. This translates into CASRGAGNGYTF.

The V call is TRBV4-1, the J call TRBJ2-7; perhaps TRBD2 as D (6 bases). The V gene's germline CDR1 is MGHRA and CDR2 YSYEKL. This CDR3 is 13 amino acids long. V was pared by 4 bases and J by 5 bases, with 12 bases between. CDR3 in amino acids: CASSLGGNDEQYF. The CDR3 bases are TGCGCCAGCAGCCTTGGGGGGAACGACGAGCAGTACTTC.

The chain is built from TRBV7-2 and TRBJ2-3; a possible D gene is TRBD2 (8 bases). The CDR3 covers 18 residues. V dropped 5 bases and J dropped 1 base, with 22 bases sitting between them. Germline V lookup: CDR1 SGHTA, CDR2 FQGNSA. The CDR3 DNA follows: TGTGCCAGCAGCCAGGGGGTAGCGGGGAGCAGGGGCACAGATACGCAGTATTTT. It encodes CASSQGVAGSRGTDTQYF. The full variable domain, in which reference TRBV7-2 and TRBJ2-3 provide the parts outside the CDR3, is GAGVSQSPSNKVTEKGKDVELRCDPISGHTALYWYRQSLGQGLEFLIYFQGNSAPDKSGLPSDRFSAERTGGSVSTLTIQRTQQEDSAVYLCASSQGVAGSRGTDTQYFGPGTRLTVL.

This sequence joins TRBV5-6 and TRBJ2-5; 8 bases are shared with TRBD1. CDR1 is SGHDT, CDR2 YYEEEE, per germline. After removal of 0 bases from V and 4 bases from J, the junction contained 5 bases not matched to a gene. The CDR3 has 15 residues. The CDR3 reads CASSLAGQGTETQYF. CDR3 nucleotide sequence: TGTGCCAGCAGCTTGGCAGGACAGGGCACAGAGACCCAGTACTTC.